The source of this T cell receptor (beta chain) is a study of T cell responses to AZD1222 COVID-19 vaccine. On the study more broadly: Pooling covered second doses at about 4 or about 12 weeks. General observations from the study: After two AZD1222 doses, spike-specific TCR breadth and depth rose versus day 0.

The germline V gene encodes CDR1 LNHDA and CDR2 SQIVND (reference sequence). This CDR3 has 13 amino acids. The V and J ends lost 5 bases and 4 bases respectively, with 11 bases between them. The assay was immunoSEQ multiplex PCR, and TCRdb's table has in-frame clones only and misses some. The table has under 200,000 clones, more than 75% seen once. For this clone: Its antigen is not known.

Sequencing was performed on peripheral blood, taken on day 0 of AZD1222 vaccination. The chain has TRBV19 and TRBJ2-5; D may be TRBD1 (5 bases). The clonotype comes from an adult in good health. Here the CDR3 reads CASSAGQRETQYF. CDR3 coding DNA: TGTGCCAGTAGTGCAGGGCAGAGAGAGACCCAGTACTTC.